This TCR beta chain stems from a study of naive and memory T cell subsets (dated by TCRdb to the late 2010s). About the study as a whole: The figure summarizing the skin biopsy and whole blood samples listed around 10 blood donors, 7 tuberculin skin test biopsies and 3 saline control biopsies. PCR2 was typically a SYBR Green qPCR stopped at a set threshold; low-input samples could instead use end-point PCR (roughly 6 cycles). Study-level results and caveats: The RNA-based method was acknowledged as potentially sensitive to TCR transcript changes with T cell activation and differentiation.

Using 3' ligation of a UMI-containing oligonucleotide to TCR cDNA, the study laid out a robust and sensitive protocol to amplify, sequence and analyze TCRs. For whole blood analysis, approximately 2.5 ml of peripheral blood was collected from healthy adult volunteers into Tempus tubes, and RNA was extracted following the manufacturer's instructions. Before reverse transcription, total RNA that had not been cell sorted was treated with RQ1 DNase, with a target input of about 1 to 1000 ng. To check how robust the pipeline was in samples where T cells make up a minority population, libraries were built from skin biopsies and whole blood. The receptor library was made with 5' RACE. Four rounds of PCR, run with the SP2 primer together with nested alpha and beta constant region primers, were used to amplify the ligated cDNA. For the blood and skin samples, reverse transcription of TCR RNA was done with SuperScript IV along with alpha and beta constant region primers. T4 RNA ligase 1 was used to ligate an oligonucleotide containing the Illumina SP2 primer and a UMI to the 3' end of the cDNA. To prevent hairpin formation, the 12-nucleotide UMI was made up of two random hexamers with an eight-base spacer between them. TCR alpha and beta chain libraries were processed separately from the second PCR onward, with dual indexing for multiplexing. After pooling, the indexed libraries were analyzed by capillary electrophoresis and sequenced on either an Illumina MiSeq or NextSeq. PhiX DNA at about 5-7.5% was added to the libraries to raise base diversity and improve cluster recognition. Per the source publication's procedure: Demultiplexor took UMIs from read 2, joined the UMIs to the TCR sequence from read 1, and separated reads according to sample indices. V and J genes and V-J junctions were identified by Decombinator, which gave every TCR a five-part identifier that included V and J deletions. Collapsinator relied on UMIs to correct both sequencing errors and PCR amplification heterogeneity, producing a UMI-based abundance for each TCR. CDR3Translator turned identifiers into nucleotide sequence, translated that sequence into amino acids, and pulled out CDR3 regions based on terminal motifs. After normalization to the amount of input RNA, error-corrected alpha and beta TCR counts from blood and skin were compared. In TCRdb, the public reads were trimmed at Q25 with fastp and aligned with MiXCR, with productive beta chains retained. Entries are consolidated by CDR3 protein sequence, retaining the most common genes and DNA. The V and J calls were not made by the authors but by TCRdb's processing. Counted in this sample were around 56,000 distinct CDR3 sequences; under 10% of them appeared once. Nearly 10% of the sample rests with the top ten.

This clonotype has a count of ten or more. Its antigen remains undetermined. Per-base quality was not reported, and no clone a single base away is much larger than it. Measured from the cysteine to the phenylalanine, the CDR3 is 18 residues long. This entry keeps only the CDR3 DNA: 54 bases, framed from base 1. CDR1 and CDR2 are drawn from the germline V gene (reference sequence): LGHDT, YNNKEL. V trim: 0 bases; J trim: 9 bases; unmatched bases: 14. The receptor was isolated from a female donor in good health. The chain joins TRBV3-1 to TRBJ1-6, with 7 bases aligning to TRBD1. The CDR3 here reads CASSQDDTRWTGGSPLHF. The nucleotide sequence reads as follows: TGTGCCAGCAGCCAAGATGACACGCGATGGACAGGCGGTTCACCCCTCCACTTT.